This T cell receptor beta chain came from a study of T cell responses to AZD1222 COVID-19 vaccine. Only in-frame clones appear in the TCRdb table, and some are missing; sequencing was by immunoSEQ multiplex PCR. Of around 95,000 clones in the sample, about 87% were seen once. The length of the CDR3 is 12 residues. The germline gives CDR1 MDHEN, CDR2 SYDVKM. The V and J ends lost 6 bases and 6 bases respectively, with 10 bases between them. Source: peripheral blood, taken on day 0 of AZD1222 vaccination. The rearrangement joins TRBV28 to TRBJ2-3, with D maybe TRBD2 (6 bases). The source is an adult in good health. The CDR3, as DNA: TGTGCCAGCAGCAGCGGAGGGGATACGCAGTATTTT. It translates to CASSSGGDTQYF.